The present T cell receptor beta chain was sequenced within a study of a mutant IDH1 vaccine in newly diagnosed glioma. Study as a whole: Each patient was administered eight vaccinations, scheduled in weeks 1, 3, 5, 7, 11, 15, 19 and 23. Vaccine dosing followed radiotherapy by 4-6 weeks, or accompanied temozolomide cycles. An approximately 62% male, approximately 38% female split and a mean age of 40.4 years characterized treated patients. Earlier treatment was radiotherapy, temozolomide, or both, with most getting both.

Profiled with immunoSEQ multiplex PCR; TCRdb holds only in-frame clones, not every one. The table lists around 50,000 clones, just under 80% of them singletons, with 5.2% in the top ten. To note about this clone: Its antigen remains unidentified.

As to time point: week 5, during vaccination. The content of each vaccine dose was 300 ug of mutant IDH1 20-mer peptide, and topical imiquimod accompanied it. CDR1 is GTSNPN, CDR2 SVGIG, per germline (reference sequence). This CDR3 has 17 residues. V lost 2 bases to trimming and J lost 8 bases, with 24 bases between them. Sequenced here: PBMCs, sampled from a glioma patient whose treatment included an IDH1 peptide vaccine. This chain joins TRBV30 and TRBJ1-4; perhaps TRBD1 as D (5 bases). This TCR was sampled from a man aged 50 to 60 with glioma. The CDR3 coding sequence is TGTGCCTGGAGTCTACCCGGGTCCGGGACGGCCCTGGAAAAACTGTTTTTT. It translates to CAWSLPGSGTALEKLFF.